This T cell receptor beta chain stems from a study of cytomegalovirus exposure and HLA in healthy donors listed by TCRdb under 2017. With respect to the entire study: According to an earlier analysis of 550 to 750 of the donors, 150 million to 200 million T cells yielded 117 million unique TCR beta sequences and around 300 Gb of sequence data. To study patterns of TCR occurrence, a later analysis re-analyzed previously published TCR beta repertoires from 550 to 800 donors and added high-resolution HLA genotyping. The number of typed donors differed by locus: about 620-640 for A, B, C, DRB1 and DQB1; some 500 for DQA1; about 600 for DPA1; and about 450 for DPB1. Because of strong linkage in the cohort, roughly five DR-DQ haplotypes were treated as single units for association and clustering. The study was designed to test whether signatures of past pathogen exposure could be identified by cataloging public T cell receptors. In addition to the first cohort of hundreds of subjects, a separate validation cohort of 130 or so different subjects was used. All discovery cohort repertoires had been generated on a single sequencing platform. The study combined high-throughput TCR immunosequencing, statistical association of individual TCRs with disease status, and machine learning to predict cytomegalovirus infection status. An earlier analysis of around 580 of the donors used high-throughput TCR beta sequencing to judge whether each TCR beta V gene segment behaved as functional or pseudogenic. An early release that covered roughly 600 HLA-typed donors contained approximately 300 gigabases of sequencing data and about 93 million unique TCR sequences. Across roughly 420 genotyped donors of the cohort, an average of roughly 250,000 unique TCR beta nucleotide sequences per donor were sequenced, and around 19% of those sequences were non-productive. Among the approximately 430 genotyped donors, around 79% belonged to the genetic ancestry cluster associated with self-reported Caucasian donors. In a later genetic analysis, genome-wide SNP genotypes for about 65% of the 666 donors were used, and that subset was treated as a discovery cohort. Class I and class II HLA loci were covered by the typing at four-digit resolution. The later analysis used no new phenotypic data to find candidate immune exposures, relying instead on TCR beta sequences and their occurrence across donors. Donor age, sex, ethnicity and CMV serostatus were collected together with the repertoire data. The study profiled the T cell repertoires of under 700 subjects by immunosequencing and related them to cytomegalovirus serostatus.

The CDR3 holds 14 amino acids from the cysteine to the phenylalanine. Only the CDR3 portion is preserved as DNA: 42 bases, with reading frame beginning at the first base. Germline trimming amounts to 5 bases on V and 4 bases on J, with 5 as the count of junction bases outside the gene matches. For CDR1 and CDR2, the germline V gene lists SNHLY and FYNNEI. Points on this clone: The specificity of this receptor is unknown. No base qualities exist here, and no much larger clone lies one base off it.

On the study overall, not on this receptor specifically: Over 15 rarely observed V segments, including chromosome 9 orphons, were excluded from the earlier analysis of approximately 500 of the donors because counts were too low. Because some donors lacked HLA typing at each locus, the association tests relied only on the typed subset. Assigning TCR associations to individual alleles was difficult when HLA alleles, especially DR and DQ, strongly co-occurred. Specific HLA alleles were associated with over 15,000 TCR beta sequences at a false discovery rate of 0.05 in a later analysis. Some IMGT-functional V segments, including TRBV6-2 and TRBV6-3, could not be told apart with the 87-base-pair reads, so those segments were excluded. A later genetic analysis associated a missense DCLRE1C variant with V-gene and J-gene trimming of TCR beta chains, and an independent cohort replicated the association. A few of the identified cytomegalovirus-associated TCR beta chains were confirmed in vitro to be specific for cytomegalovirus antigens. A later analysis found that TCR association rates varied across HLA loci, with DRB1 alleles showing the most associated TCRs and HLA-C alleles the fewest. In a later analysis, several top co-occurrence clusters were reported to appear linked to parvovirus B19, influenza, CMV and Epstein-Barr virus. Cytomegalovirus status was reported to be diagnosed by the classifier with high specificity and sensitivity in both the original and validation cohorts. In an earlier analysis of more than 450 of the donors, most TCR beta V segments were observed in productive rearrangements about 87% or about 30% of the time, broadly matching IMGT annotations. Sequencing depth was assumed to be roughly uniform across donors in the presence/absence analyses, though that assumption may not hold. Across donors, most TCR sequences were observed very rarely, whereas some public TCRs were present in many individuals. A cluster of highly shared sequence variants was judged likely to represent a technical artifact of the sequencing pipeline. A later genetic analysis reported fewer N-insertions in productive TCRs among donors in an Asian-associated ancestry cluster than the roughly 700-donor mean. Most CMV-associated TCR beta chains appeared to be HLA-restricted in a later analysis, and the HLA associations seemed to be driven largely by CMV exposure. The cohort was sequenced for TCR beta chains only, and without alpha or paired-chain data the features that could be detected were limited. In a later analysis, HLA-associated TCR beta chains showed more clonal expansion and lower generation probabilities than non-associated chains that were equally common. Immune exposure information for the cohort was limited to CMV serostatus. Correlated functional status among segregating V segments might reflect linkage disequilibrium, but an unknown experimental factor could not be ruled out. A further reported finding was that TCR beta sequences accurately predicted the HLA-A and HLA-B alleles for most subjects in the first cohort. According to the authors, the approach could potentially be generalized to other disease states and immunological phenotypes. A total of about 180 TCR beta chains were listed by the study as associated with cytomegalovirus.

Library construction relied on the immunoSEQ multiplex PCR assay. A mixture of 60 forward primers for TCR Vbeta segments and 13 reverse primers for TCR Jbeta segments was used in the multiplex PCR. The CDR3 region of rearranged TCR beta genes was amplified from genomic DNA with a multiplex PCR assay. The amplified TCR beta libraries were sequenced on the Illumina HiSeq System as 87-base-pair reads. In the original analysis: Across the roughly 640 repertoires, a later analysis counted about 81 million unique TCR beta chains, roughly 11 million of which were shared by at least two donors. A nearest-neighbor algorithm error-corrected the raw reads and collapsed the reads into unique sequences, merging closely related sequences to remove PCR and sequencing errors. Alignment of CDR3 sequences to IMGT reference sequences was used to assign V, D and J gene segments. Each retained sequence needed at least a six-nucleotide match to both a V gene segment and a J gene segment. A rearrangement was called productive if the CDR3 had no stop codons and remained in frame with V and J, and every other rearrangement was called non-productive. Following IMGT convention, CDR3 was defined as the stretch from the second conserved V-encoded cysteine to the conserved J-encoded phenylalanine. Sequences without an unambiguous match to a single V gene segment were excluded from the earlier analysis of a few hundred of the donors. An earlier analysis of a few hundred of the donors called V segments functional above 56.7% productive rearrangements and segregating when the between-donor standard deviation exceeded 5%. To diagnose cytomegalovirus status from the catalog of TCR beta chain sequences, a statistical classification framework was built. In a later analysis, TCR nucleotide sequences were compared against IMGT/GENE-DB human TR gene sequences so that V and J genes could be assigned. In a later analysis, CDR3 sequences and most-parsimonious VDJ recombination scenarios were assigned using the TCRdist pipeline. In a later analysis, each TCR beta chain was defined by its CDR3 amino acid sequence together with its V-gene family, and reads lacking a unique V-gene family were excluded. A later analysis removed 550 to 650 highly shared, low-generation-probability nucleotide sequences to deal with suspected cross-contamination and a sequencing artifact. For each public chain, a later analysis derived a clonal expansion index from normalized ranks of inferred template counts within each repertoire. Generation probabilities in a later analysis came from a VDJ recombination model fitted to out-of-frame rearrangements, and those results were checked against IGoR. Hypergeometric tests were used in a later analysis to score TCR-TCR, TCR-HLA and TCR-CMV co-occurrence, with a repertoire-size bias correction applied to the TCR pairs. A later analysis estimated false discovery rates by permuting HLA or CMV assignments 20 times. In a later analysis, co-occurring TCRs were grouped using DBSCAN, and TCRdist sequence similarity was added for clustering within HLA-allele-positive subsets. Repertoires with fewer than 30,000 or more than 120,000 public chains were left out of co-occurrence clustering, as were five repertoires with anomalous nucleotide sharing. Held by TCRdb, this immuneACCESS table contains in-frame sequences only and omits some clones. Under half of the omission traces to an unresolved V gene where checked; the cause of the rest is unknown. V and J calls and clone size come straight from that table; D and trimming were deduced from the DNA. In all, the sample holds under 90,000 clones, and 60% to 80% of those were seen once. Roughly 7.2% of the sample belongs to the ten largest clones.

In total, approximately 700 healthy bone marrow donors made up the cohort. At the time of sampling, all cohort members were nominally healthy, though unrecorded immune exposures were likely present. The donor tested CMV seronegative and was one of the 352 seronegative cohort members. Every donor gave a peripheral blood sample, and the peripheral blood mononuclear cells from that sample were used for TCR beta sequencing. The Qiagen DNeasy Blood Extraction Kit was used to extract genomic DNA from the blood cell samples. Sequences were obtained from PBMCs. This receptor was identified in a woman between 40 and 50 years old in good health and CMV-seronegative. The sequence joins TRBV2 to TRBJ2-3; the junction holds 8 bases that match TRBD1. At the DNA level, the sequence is TGTGCCAGCAGTAGGGACAGGAGTTCAGATACGCAGTATTTT. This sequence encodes CASSRDRSSDTQYF. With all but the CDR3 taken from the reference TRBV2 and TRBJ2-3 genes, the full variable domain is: EPEVTQTPSHQVTQMGQEVILRCVPISNHLYFYWYRQILGQKVEFLVSFYNNEISEKSEIFDDQFSVERPDGSNFTLKIRSTKLEDSAMYFCASSRDRSSDTQYFGPGTRLTVL.